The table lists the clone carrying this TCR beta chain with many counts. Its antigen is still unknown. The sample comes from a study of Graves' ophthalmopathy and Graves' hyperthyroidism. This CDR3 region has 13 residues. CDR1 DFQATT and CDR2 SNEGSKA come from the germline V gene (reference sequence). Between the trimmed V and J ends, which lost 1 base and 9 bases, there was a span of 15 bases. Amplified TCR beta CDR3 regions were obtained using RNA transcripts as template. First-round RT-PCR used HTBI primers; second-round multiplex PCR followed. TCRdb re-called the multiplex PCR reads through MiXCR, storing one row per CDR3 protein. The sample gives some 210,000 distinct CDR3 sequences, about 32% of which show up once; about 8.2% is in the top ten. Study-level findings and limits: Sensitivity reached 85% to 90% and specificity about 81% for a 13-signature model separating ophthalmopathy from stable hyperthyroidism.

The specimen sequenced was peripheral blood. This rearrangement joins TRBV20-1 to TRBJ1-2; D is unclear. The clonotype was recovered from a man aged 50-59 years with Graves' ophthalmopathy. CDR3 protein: CSARVGGSVSYTF. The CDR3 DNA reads TGCAGTGCTAGAGTGGGTGGGTCGGTGAGCTACACCTTC.